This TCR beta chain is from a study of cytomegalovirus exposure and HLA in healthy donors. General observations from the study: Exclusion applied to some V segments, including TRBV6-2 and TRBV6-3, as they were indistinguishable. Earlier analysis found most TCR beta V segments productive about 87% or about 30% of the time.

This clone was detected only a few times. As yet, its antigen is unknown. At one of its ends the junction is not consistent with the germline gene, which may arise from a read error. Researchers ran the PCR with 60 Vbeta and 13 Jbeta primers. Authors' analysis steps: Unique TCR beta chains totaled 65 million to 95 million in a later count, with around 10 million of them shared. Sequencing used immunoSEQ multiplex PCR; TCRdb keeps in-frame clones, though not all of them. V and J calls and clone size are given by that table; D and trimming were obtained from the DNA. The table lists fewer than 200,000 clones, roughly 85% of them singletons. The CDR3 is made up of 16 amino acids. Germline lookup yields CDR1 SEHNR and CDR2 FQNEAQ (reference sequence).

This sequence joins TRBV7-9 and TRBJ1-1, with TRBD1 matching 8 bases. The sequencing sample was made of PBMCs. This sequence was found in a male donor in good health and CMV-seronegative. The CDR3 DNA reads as TGTTCCAGCAGCTCCCAAGGGACAGGCCCGAACACTGAAGCTTTCTTT. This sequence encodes CSSSSQGTGPNTEAFF.